Following are 18 T cell receptor beta chains from one sample sequenced in a study of blood T cell repertoires in COVID-19. The assay was immunoSEQ multiplex PCR, and TCRdb's table has in-frame clones only and misses some. The sample consists of about 70,000 clones, around 90% of them appearing once. What was sequenced was peripheral blood. These receptors were obtained from a woman at least 80 years old with acute or convalescent COVID-19.

The chain recombines TRBV18 with TRBJ1-1; D gene ambiguous. This CDR3 is built from 15 residues. V lost 2 bases and J 0 bases, leaving 10 bases between the germline ends. Per the germline V gene, CDR1 is KGHSH and CDR2 is LQKENI. CDR3 sequence: CASSPRNSMNTEAFF. CDR3 nucleotide sequence: TGTGCCAGCTCACCAAGGAACAGTATGAACACTGAAGCTTTCTTT.

The chain uses TRBV27 and TRBJ2-1; TRBD2 aligns across 10 bases. Trimming took 8 bases from V and 6 from J; bases not matched to a gene: 4. The CDR3 consists of 13 residues. The germline V gene encodes CDR1 MNHEY and CDR2 SMNVEV (reference sequence). This CDR3 reads CASRAGGPNEQFF. CDR3 sequence (DNA): TGTGCCAGCCGAGCGGGGGGGCCCAATGAGCAGTTCTTC.

The rearrangement uses TRBV5-1 and TRBJ2-7, with 10 positions matching TRBD1. This CDR3 region has 15 residues. CDR1 and CDR2 (germline): SGHRS, YFSETQ. V was pared by 3 bases and J by 5 bases, with 8 bases of the junction left unmatched. The CDR3 is CASSSTGGSRDEQYF. The CDR3 DNA reads as TGCGCCAGCAGCTCGACAGGGGGCTCTAGGGACGAGCAGTACTTC.

This clone turned up a few times. The chain recombines TRBV20-1 with TRBJ2-7; no definite D call. The V end lost 3 bases, the J end lost 6 bases, and 12 bases lay between the germline ends. The CDR3 covers 12 residues. CDR1 is DFQATT, CDR2 SNEGSKA, per germline (reference sequence). DNA of the CDR3: TGCAGTGCTAGTCAGGTAGTCGGCGAGCAGTACTTC. Its protein product is CSASQVVGEQYF.

The CDR3 coding sequence is TGCGCCAGCAGCTTCTTAGCGGGGTACACAGATACGCAGTATTTT. Translation: CASSFLAGYTDTQYF. This rearrangement joins TRBV5-1 to TRBJ2-3; 8 nucleotides line up with TRBD2. The germline V gene has CDR1 SGHRS and CDR2 YFSETQ. V trimming: 2 bases; J trimming: 2 bases; junction bases outside the gene matches: 4. The CDR3 runs 15 residues.

For the CDR3, the DNA is TGTGCCAGCAGTTTCTATAACGCCCCCGGGGCCAAAAACATTCAGTACTTC. As protein: CASSFYNAPGAKNIQYF. The chain uses TRBV27 and TRBJ2-4; D is uncertain. The CDR3 is 17 amino acids. The V gene's germline CDR1 is MNHEY and CDR2 SMNVEV (reference sequence). V gave up 3 bases and J gave up 1 base, with 16 bases separating them.

The sample holds one count of this clone. The CDR3 DNA reads TGTGCCAGCAGCCTCCGGAGGACGGTTAACTATGGCTACACCTTC. This translates into CASSLRRTVNYGYTF. This chain joins TRBV16 and TRBJ1-2; D is ambiguous. Germline CDR1 is KGHSY and CDR2 is FQNENV. The CDR3 consists of 15 residues. Trimming took 4 bases from V and 1 from J, leaving 13 bases between them.

The chain joins TRBV5-1 to TRBJ2-7; 10 nucleotides agree with TRBD1. The CDR3 is made up of 13 amino acids. Trimming removed 4 bases from V and 5 bases from J; junction bases left unmatched: 3. The germline V gene encodes CDR1 SGHRS and CDR2 YFSETQ. The CDR3 nucleotides read TGCGCCAGCAGCCTCGGGACAGGGGACGAGCAGTACTTC. This gives the protein CASSLGTGDEQYF.

V and J are TRBV28 and TRBJ1-5; D ambiguous. Per the germline V gene, CDR1 is MDHEN and CDR2 is SYDVKM. The CDR3 loop spans 15 amino acids. With 4 bases removed from V and 0 bases from J, the gap between germline ends came to 10 bases. CDR3 in amino acids: CASSSRVFSNQPQHF. The DNA of the CDR3 is TGTGCCAGCAGTTCTCGGGTTTTTAGCAATCAGCCCCAGCATTTT.

The genes are TRBV28 and TRBJ2-3; 10 bases line up with TRBD2. V was clipped by 5 bases and J by 4 bases; unmatched bases: 12. Germline V gene data show CDR1 as MDHEN and CDR2 as SYDVKM. The CDR3 spans 17 residues. CDR3 protein: CASSGSTSGEGPDTQYF. Here the CDR3 DNA reads TGTGCCAGCAGTGGATCAACTAGCGGGGAGGGGCCAGATACGCAGTATTTT.

This clone occurred a few times. CDR3: CASSSGTGLGNTIYF. In nucleotides, the CDR3 is TGTGCCAGCAGTTCCGGGACAGGGCTTGGAAACACCATATATTTT. The gene calls are TRBV5-6 and TRBJ1-3; 9 positions agree with TRBD1. CDR1 is SGHDT and CDR2 is YYEEEE in the germline V gene. The CDR3 consists of 15 residues. The V gene end was trimmed by 5 bases and the J gene end by 3 bases; junction bases not matched to a gene: 6.

The chain combines TRBV6-1 with TRBJ2-2, with 7 positions matching TRBD2. Germline V gene sequence: CDR1 MNHNS, CDR2 SASEGT. This CDR3 has 16 amino acids. After removal of 4 bases from V and 4 bases from J, the junction contained 9 bases not matched to a gene. CDR3 protein: CASSGLAAPSTGELFF. DNA for the CDR3: TGTGCCAGCAGTGGCCTAGCGGCCCCTTCCACCGGGGAGCTGTTTTTT.

The chain recombines TRBV19 with TRBJ2-7; possibly TRBD1 for D (6 bases). V dropped 6 bases and J dropped 5 bases, with 14 bases sitting between them. This CDR3 has 13 residues. Looked up from germline, CDR1 is LNHDA and CDR2 is SQIVND (reference sequence). This CDR3 is CASRGTGKNEQYF. CDR3 nucleotide sequence: TGTGCCAGTAGGGGAACAGGGAAGAACGAGCAGTACTTC.

This clone was picked up a small number of times. V gene TRBV6-2 or TRBV6-3 combines with J gene TRBJ2-3; 10 nucleotides align to TRBD2. CDR3 length equals 19 residues. CDR1 and CDR2 from the germline V gene are MNHEY and SVGEGT. Trimming cost V 0 bases and J 3 bases; bases outside gene matches: 12. The CDR3: CASSYSGPSGSFITDTQYF. Here the CDR3 DNA reads TGTGCCAGCAGTTACTCGGGTCCTAGCGGGAGTTTCATTACAGATACGCAGTATTTT.

This chain links TRBV2 with TRBJ2-1; 9 positions agree with TRBD2. Germline CDR1 SNHLY, CDR2 FYNNEI. The CDR3 contains 15 residues. The trim removed 6 bases at V and 4 bases at J, leaving 7 bases unmatched. In DNA, the CDR3 is TGTGCCAGCAGGGTACTAGCGGGCTTTTACAATGAGCAGTTCTTC. It codes for CASRVLAGFYNEQFF.

The V call is TRBV11-2, the J call TRBJ1-5, with 9 bases identical to TRBD1. The CDR3 has 16 residues. J lost 4 bases, V lost 10 bases, and 14 bases had no gene match. Germline V lookup: CDR1 SGHAT, CDR2 FQNNGV. The CDR3 loop reads CAIPKGGTGRNQPQHF. CDR3 nucleotide sequence: TGTGCCATCCCCAAGGGCGGGACAGGGAGAAATCAGCCCCAGCATTTT.

The J gene is TRBJ2-7, the V gene TRBV2; D is uncertain. This CDR3 has 14 residues. The germline V and J ends were trimmed by 6 bases and 0 bases, with 12 bases remaining between them. Germline CDR1 reads SNHLY; CDR2 reads FYNNEI. The DNA for the CDR3 is TGTGCCAGCAGGTGGCAGGCGAGCTCCTACGAGCAGTACTTC. Translated, it gives CASRWQASSYEQYF.

This clone was picked up one time. This chain uses TRBV7-3 with TRBJ2-1, with TRBD2 matching over 11 bases. V was clipped by 7 bases and J by 3 bases; unmatched bases: 5. This CDR3 is built from 15 residues. Germline CDR1 and CDR2: SGHTA and FQGTGA. CDR3 loop: CASKLAGGGYNEQFF. The CDR3 region has the DNA TGTGCCAGCAAGCTAGCGGGAGGCGGCTACAATGAGCAGTTCTTC.